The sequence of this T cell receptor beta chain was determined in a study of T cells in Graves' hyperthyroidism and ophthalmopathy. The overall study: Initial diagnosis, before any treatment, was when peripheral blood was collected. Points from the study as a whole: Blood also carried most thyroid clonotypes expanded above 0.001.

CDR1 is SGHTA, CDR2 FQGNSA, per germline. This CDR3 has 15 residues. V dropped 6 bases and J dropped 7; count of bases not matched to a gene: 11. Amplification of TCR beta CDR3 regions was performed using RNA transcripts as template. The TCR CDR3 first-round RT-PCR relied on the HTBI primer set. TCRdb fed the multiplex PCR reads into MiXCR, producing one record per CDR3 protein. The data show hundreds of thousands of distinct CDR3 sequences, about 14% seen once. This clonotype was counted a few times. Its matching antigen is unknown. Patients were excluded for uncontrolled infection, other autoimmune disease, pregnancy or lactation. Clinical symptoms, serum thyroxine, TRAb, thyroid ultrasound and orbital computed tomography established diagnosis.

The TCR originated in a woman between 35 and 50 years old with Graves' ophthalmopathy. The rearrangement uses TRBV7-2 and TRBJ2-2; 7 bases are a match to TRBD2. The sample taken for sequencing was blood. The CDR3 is CASRRLASSVGELFF. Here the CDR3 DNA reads TGTGCCAGCAGACGACTAGCCTCGTCGGTCGGGGAGCTGTTTTTT.